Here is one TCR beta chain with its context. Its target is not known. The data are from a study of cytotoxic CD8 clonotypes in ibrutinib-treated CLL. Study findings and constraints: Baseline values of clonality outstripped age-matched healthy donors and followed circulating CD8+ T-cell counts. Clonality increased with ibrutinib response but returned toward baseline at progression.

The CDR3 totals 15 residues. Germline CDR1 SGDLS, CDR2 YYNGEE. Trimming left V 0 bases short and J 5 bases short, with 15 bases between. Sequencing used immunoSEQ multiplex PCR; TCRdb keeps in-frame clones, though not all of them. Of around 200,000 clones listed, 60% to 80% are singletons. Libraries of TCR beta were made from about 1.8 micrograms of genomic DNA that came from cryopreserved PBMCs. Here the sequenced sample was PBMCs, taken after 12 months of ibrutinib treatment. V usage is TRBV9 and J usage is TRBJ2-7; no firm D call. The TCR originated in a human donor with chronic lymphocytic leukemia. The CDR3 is CASSVDISSLNEQYF. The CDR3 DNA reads TGTGCCAGCAGCGTAGATATCTCCTCGCTTAACGAGCAGTACTTC.